This T cell receptor (beta chain) was identified during a study of T cell responses to AZD1222 COVID-19 vaccine. Turning to this clone: Its antigen is unidentified.

The protocol was immunoSEQ multiplex PCR, while the TCRdb copy is restricted to in-frame clones and leaves out a portion. Counted here are over 100,000 clones, roughly 87% occurring once; the ten biggest clones make up 4.5% to 5.5%. This CDR3 has 13 amino acids. Trimming stripped 4 bases from V and 2 bases from J, with 8 bases between. Germline CDR1 is MDHEN and CDR2 is SYDVKM. General observations from the study: Unmutated variant regions are reportedly the target of nearly half of TCRs that are spike-specific. Dominant CD4 TCR responses targeted spike regions 160-218 and 743-854. Two doses of AZD1222 preceded a rise in Spike-specific TCR breadth and depth. In all cases, repertoires were sampled only after the peak T cell response.

V and J are TRBV28 and TRBJ1-1; D possibly corresponds to TRBD1 (5 bases). Sequencing used peripheral blood, obtained on day 0 of AZD1222 vaccination. The receptor's source is an adult in good health. The CDR3 DNA reads TGTGCCAGCAGTTGGGGGGGAAACACTGAAGCTTTCTTT. Translated: CASSWGGNTEAFF.